The rows below give T cell receptor beta chains drawn from one sample of a study of graft-versus-host responses after intestinal transplantation. Sequencing used immunoSEQ multiplex PCR; TCRdb keeps in-frame clones, though not all of them. Seen here are tens of thousands of clones, roughly nine tenths observed once, and the top ten hold 0.34%. No antigens are known for them. The input for sequencing was unstimulated CD4+ T cells sorted from spleen or lymph node cells, taken before intestinal transplant. The receptors come from a human donor who received an intestinal transplant. Each CDR3 is given with its conserved first and last residue. A D gene is named only where the DNA matches it firmly. Some rows mark clone size as missing; the rest say once, few, many or name a class of expanded clone.

size | J | length | D | V | DNA | CDR3
NA | TRBJ2-1 | 14 | NA | TRBV7-7 | TGTGCTAGCAGCTTAGGGCAGGGTACAACTGAGCAGTTCTTC | CASSLGQGTTEQFF
NA | TRBJ2-3 | 16 | TRBD2 | TRBV9 | TGTGCCAGCAGCCCCCGACTAGCGGAGACCACAGATACGCAGTATTTT | CASSPRLAETTDTQYF
NA | TRBJ1-2 | 15 | TRBD1 | TRBV10-3 | TGTGCCATCAGTGACTTCGGGACAGGTTCGAGTGGCTACACCTTC | CAISDFGTGSSGYTF
NA | TRBJ2-7 | 17 | TRBD1 | TRBV28 | TGTGCCAGCAGCCCCGTTGCGGGACAGGGGAAACTCTACGAGCAGTACTTC | CASSPVAGQGKLYEQYF
NA | TRBJ2-7 | 13 | NA | TRBV27 | TGTGCCAGCAGTCGAACAAGCTCCTACGAGCAGTACTTC | CASSRTSSYEQYF
NA | TRBJ1-2 | 14 | NA | TRBV4-1 | TGCGCCAGCAGCCAACGGCAGGAAATAGGTGGCTACACCTTC | CASSQRQEIGGYTF
NA | TRBJ1-3 | 16 | NA | TRBV19 | TGTGCCAGTAGTTTATCCGGGACATTTTCTGGAAACACCATATATTTT | CASSLSGTFSGNTIYF
NA | TRBJ2-3 | 12 | NA | TRBV5-4 | TGTGCCAGCAGCTCCCAGGCAGATACGCAGTATTTT | CASSSQADTQYF
NA | TRBJ1-1 | 12 | NA | TRBV30 | TGTGCCTGGATAGGGGGTAAGACTGAAGCTTTCTTT | CAWIGGKTEAFF
NA | TRBJ2-1 | 18 | NA | TRBV1 | TGCACCAGCAGCCAAGGGCCGGGACTGCGGGGATGGAACAATGAGCAGTTCTTC | CTSSQGPGLRGWNNEQFF
NA | TRBJ1-1 | 16 | TRBD1 | TRBV27 | TGTGCCAGCAGTCCCCAACGGACAGGGGGGAACACTGAAGCTTTCTTT | CASSPQRTGGNTEAFF
NA | TRBJ2-2 | 14 | NA | TRBV7-9 | TGTGCCAGCAGCTCGCCTCAGGGGACCGGGGAGCTGTTTTTT | CASSSPQGTGELFF
NA | TRBJ2-3 | 16 | TRBD2 | TRBV4-2 | TGTGCCAGCAGCCCACCCGGGACTAGCGGCACAGATACGCAGTATTTT | CASSPPGTSGTDTQYF
NA | TRBJ2-1 | 12 | TRBD2 | TRBV4-2 | TGTGCCAGCAGCTCTAGCGGGAATGAGCAGTTCTTC | CASSSSGNEQFF
NA | TRBJ1-4 | 14 | TRBD1 | TRBV6-5 | TGTGCCAGCAGTCCTGACAGGGGGGTTGAAAAACTGTTTTTT | CASSPDRGVEKLFF
NA | TRBJ1-2 | 13 | NA | TRBV9 | TGTGCCAGCAGCGCTGGGGGCTTCTATGGCTACACCTTC | CASSAGGFYGYTF
NA | TRBJ2-2 | 16 | NA | TRBV5-1 | TGCGCCAGCAGCTTGGCGCCTAGCGAGAAGGCCGGGGAGCTGTTTTTT | CASSLAPSEKAGELFF
NA | TRBJ1-5 | 13 | NA | TRBV29-1 | TGCAGCGTTGAGGCAGGGTACGATCAGCCCCAGCATTTT | CSVEAGYDQPQHF
few | TRBJ1-3 | 15 | TRBD1 | TRBV5-4 | TGTGCCAGCAGCTTACAGGGGGCGAGAGGAAACACCATATATTTT | CASSLQGARGNTIYF
NA | TRBJ2-1 | 17 | TRBD2 | TRBV7-3 | TGTGCCAGCAGCTTAAGAGGGACTAGCGGGGGAAACAATGAGCAGTTCTTC | CASSLRGTSGGNNEQFF
NA | TRBJ1-2 | 13 | TRBD1 | TRBV6-5 | TGTGCCAGCAGTCCAACAGGGGCCTATGGCTACACCTTC | CASSPTGAYGYTF
few | TRBJ1-5 | 13 | TRBD1 | TRBV6-1 | TGTGCCACCTACCGACAGGGGAATCAGCCCCAGCATTTT | CATYRQGNQPQHF
once | TRBJ2-1 | 13 | NA | TRBV9 | TGTGCCAGCAGCTTACGGGCCTACAATGAGCAGTTCTTC | CASSLRAYNEQFF
NA | TRBJ2-7 | 12 | TRBD1 | TRBV6-5 | TGTGCCAGCAGTGAGACAGGGTTCGAGCAGTACTTC | CASSETGFEQYF
NA | TRBJ1-3 | 17 | TRBD1 | TRBV6-1 | TGTGCCAGCAGTGAAAGTGTGACAGGGTTTGTTGGAAACACCATATATTTT | CASSESVTGFVGNTIYF
NA | TRBJ2-1 | 13 | TRBD2 | TRBV5-4 | TGTGCCAGCAGCGGCTCCGGGGGGGATGAGCAGTTCTTC | CASSGSGGDEQFF